These T cell receptor beta chains were read from a single sample in a study of CD8 T cells in ankylosing spondylitis. One entry per CDR3 protein results from TCRdb running MiXCR on the 5' RACE reads. The sample carries 200,000 to 300,000 distinct CDR3 sequences, under 12% recorded once. The sequenced sample was blood, either unsorted or a sorted T cell fraction (not recorded which). The receptors derive from a male donor with ankylosing spondylitis or in good health (not recorded which). Both conserved end residues are part of each CDR3. The order of the fields is J gene, clone size, D gene, V gene, CDR3 protein, CDR3 DNA. The D gene is left open where the match is weak. Part of the rows lack a size; the others show once, few, many or a class for expanded clones.

>TRBJ2-5|many|-|TRBV29-1
CSVEGGGQETQYF
TGCAGCGTTGAGGGTGGGGGGCAAGAGACCCAGTACTTC
>TRBJ1-1|many|-|TRBV20-1
CSARSRADTEAFF
TGCAGTGCTAGAAGTAGGGCGGACACTGAAGCTTTCTTT
>TRBJ2-1|-|TRBD2|TRBV29-1
CSVEGTGLAGEQFF
TGCAGCGTTGAAGGGACAGGACTAGCGGGTGAGCAGTTCTTC
>TRBJ2-5|many|-|TRBV15
CATSIKQGYPQETQYF
TGTGCCACCAGCATAAAACAGGGTTATCCCCAGGAGACCCAGTACTTC
>TRBJ2-3|many|-|TRBV5-1
CASSKRVTGNDLTDTQYF
TGCGCCAGCAGCAAGAGAGTAACAGGGAACGACCTCACAGATACGCAGTATTTT
>TRBJ2-7|-|TRBD2|TRBV5-4
CASSLSGGGRDEQYF
TGTGCCAGCAGCCTATCCGGCGGGGGAAGGGACGAGCAGTACTTC
>TRBJ2-5|many|TRBD2|TRBV20-1
CSARDLRTSPETQYF
TGCAGTGCTAGAGATCTCAGGACTAGCCCAGAGACCCAGTACTTC
>TRBJ2-2|many|-|TRBV14
CASSQGDGELFF
TGTGCCAGCAGCCAAGGGGACGGGGAGCTGTTTTTT
>TRBJ2-5|few|TRBD1|TRBV4-1
CASSPFSTGGGETQYF
TGCGCCAGCAGCCCTTTTTCGACAGGGGGCGGGGAGACCCAGTACTTC
>TRBJ2-7|-|-|TRBV5-5
CASSPEWGEQYF
TGTGCCAGCAGCCCGGAATGGGGCGAGCAGTACTTC
>TRBJ2-5|many|-|TRBV13
CASSHRRQETQYF
TGTGCCAGCAGCCACCGGCGCCAAGAGACCCAGTACTTC
>TRBJ1-2|many|-|TRBV11-2
CASSRDIIYGYTF
TGTGCCAGCAGTCGGGACATAATCTATGGCTACACCTTC
>TRBJ2-1|many|-|TRBV15
CATSREGGDYNEQFF
TGTGCCACCAGCAGAGAAGGCGGGGACTACAATGAGCAGTTCTTC
>TRBJ2-7|many|-|TRBV6-1
CASTMAGSDEQYF
TGTGCCAGCACTATGGCAGGGTCGGACGAGCAGTACTTC
>TRBJ2-1|many|-|TRBV6-1
CASIRGSDRNEQFF
TGTGCCAGCATTCGGGGATCCGACCGAAATGAGCAGTTCTTC
>TRBJ2-1|many|-|TRBV24-1
CATSDLGAEQFF
TGTGCCACCAGTGATTTGGGGGCTGAGCAGTTCTTC
>TRBJ1-1|many|-|TRBV20-1
CSASADTEAFF
TGCAGTGCTAGCGCGGACACTGAAGCTTTCTTT
>TRBJ2-5|many|-|TRBV5-5
CASSLDRFQETQYF
TGTGCCAGCAGCCTCGACCGGTTCCAAGAGACCCAGTACTTC
>TRBJ2-1|many|-|TRBV3-1
CASSPSPGNYNEQFF
TGTGCCAGCAGCCCCAGCCCGGGGAACTACAATGAGCAGTTCTTC
>TRBJ2-1|many|-|TRBV7-9
CASSLGIVEQFF
TGTGCCAGCAGCTTAGGGATCGTTGAGCAGTTCTTC
>TRBJ1-4|many|-|TRBV25-1
CASSEGQFGEKLFF
TGTGCCAGCAGTGAGGGCCAGTTCGGCGAAAAACTGTTTTTT
>TRBJ2-2|few|-|TRBV5-1
CASSLRSGYNALGELFF
TGCGCCAGCAGCTTGCGTAGTGGTTACAACGCCCTTGGGGAGCTGTTTTTT
>TRBJ2-1|few|-|TRBV4-2
CASSPGLGAYNEQFF
TGTGCCAGCAGCCCGGGACTGGGGGCCTACAATGAGCAGTTCTTC
>TRBJ2-1|-|-|TRBV27
CASSKPGANNEQFF
TGTGCCAGCAGCAAGCCTGGTGCTAACAATGAGCAGTTCTTC
>TRBJ2-7|many|-|TRBV30
CAGDRTHSYEQYF
TGTGCCGGTGACAGGACCCACTCCTACGAGCAGTACTTC
>TRBJ1-5|many|-|TRBV20-1
CSARRTGNQPQHF
TGCAGTGCTAGAAGGACGGGGAATCAGCCCCAGCATTTT
>TRBJ2-7|few|TRBD2|TRBV3-1
CASSPGTSGIYEQYF
TGTGCCAGCAGCCCGGGGACTAGCGGGATTTACGAGCAGTACTTC
>TRBJ2-1|many|TRBD1|TRBV15
CATSRGDRGGYNEQFF
TGTGCCACCAGCAGGGGGGACAGGGGAGGATACAATGAGCAGTTCTTC
>TRBJ1-1|-|-|TRBV7-9
CASSLEQGLNTEAFF
TGTGCCAGCAGCTTAGAGCAGGGCCTGAACACTGAAGCTTTCTTT
>TRBJ2-3|-|-|TRBV29-1
CSVSPPTNQVDTQYF
TGCAGCGTTTCCCCCCCGACAAATCAAGTGGATACGCAGTATTTT
>TRBJ2-3|-|TRBD2|TRBV4-2
CASSQERAGGTDTQYF
TGTGCCAGCAGCCAAGAACGAGCGGGAGGTACAGATACGCAGTATTTT
>TRBJ1-1|-|-|TRBV5-1
CASSRDRLNTKAFF
TGCGCCAGCAGTCGCGACCGATTGAACACTAAAGCTTTCTTT
>TRBJ2-3|many|TRBD1|TRBV3-1
CASSQETTGGRTDTQYF
TGTGCCAGCAGCCAAGAGACGACAGGGGGCCGCACAGATACGCAGTATTTT
>TRBJ2-1|few|TRBD2|TRBV30
CAWSTSGEGERNEQFF
TGTGCCTGGAGTACCTCCGGGGAGGGAGAAAGGAATGAGCAGTTCTTC
>TRBJ1-5|many|-|TRBV27
CASSLSGNQPQHF
TGTGCCAGCAGTTTGTCCGGCAATCAGCCCCAGCATTTT
>TRBJ1-2|few|-|TRBV4-2
CASSLPTGTANYGYTF
TGTGCCAGCAGCCTCCCCACCGGGACTGCTAACTATGGCTACACCTTC
>TRBJ1-2|few|-|TRBV15
CATSRDLQSYTF
TGTGCCACCAGCAGAGATCTGCAGAGCTACACCTTC
>TRBJ2-5|many|TRBD2|TRBV4-2
CASSQEPAGGPETQYF
TGTGCCAGCAGCCAAGAACCAGCGGGGGGACCGGAGACCCAGTACTTC
>TRBJ2-1|many|-|TRBV6-5
CASSYTPTGVTYNEQFF
TGTGCCAGCAGTTACACCCCGACCGGGGTTACCTACAATGAGCAGTTCTTC
>TRBJ1-1|-|TRBD1|TRBV7-9
CASSLAGTGVTEAFF
TGTGCCAGCAGCTTAGCGGGGACAGGGGTTACTGAAGCTTTCTTT
>TRBJ2-1|-|-|TRBV10-2
CASRPEGGWTNNEQFF
TGCGCCAGCAGGCCCGAGGGGGGATGGACCAACAATGAGCAGTTCTTC